Listed here are 30 T cell receptor beta chains from one sample, sequenced in a study of blood T cell repertoires in COVID-19. Clones were sequenced by immunoSEQ multiplex PCR, and TCRdb holds only the in-frame ones, with some missing. The sample holds roughly 250,000 clones, 75% to 90% seen once. Material: peripheral blood. The source is a woman aged 60-75 years with active or convalescent COVID-19.

The gene calls are TRBV7-3 and TRBJ1-3; 8 nucleotides agree with TRBD1. Germline assignment: CDR1 SGHTA and CDR2 FQGTGA. The CDR3 has 15 amino acids. The V and J ends lost 6 bases and 3 bases, in that order; junction bases with no gene match: 7. The CDR3 region is CASSPGQGGGNTIYF. The CDR3, as DNA: TGTGCCAGCAGTCCCGGACAGGGAGGTGGAAACACCATATATTTT.

The sample holds one count of this clone. The chain is built from TRBV10-3 and TRBJ1-4; TRBD1 aligns across 10 bases. The germline V gene has CDR1 ENHRY and CDR2 SYGVKD. The CDR3 extends over 19 amino acids. J gave up 3 bases and V 0 bases, and 10 bases lay outside the gene matches. The CDR3 DNA is TGTGCCATCAGTGAGTCAGGGACAGGGGCCATGGACTCTAATGAAAAACTGTTTTTT. Translated, it gives CAISESGTGAMDSNEKLFF.

This clone was picked up a small number of times. The gene calls are TRBV18 and TRBJ1-5, with 7 positions matching TRBD1. The germline V gene encodes CDR1 KGHSH and CDR2 LQKENI. The V gene end was trimmed by 0 bases and the J gene end by 7 bases; junction bases not matched to a gene: 6. The CDR3 consists of 15 residues. In nucleotides, the CDR3 is TGTGCCAGCTCACCACCGGGACAGACAGGACAGCCCCAGCATTTT. It encodes CASSPPGQTGQPQHF.

V gene TRBV6-6 combines with J gene TRBJ1-1, with D hard to call. Germline CDR1 is MNHNY and CDR2 is SVGAGI (reference sequence). V was clipped by 8 bases and J by 1 base, with 11 bases between them. The CDR3 sequence is 13 residues long. The CDR3 protein is CASGPHENTEAFF. In nucleotides, the CDR3 is TGTGCCAGCGGCCCCCACGAGAACACTGAAGCTTTCTTT.

V gene TRBV3-1 (or the pseudogene TRBV3-2) combines with J gene TRBJ2-5; D may be TRBD1 (6 bases). The V gene's germline CDR1 is LGHDT and CDR2 YNNKEL (reference sequence). V lost 0 bases and J lost 7, with 12 bases in between. The CDR3 is 14 amino acids. CDR3 loop: CASSQEGQEGTQYF. DNA of the CDR3: TGTGCCAGCAGCCAAGAGGGACAAGAAGGGACCCAGTACTTC.

About this clone: Other DNA sequences in the sample encode the same CDR3. V usage is TRBV5-1 and J usage is TRBJ2-3; D perhaps matches TRBD1 (5 bases). The CDR3 loop spans 14 amino acids. CDR1 is SGHRS, CDR2 YFSETQ, per germline. V lost 1 base to trimming and J lost 0 bases, with 6 bases between them. The CDR3 DNA is TGCGCCAGCAGCTTGACAGGTAGCACAGATACGCAGTATTTT. It codes for CASSLTGSTDTQYF.

V gene TRBV11-2 combines with J gene TRBJ2-5; a possible D gene is TRBD1 (5 bases). The germline V gene has CDR1 SGHAT and CDR2 FQNNGV. With 5 bases removed from V and 4 bases from J, the gap between germline ends came to 14 bases. The length of the CDR3 is 14 residues. CDR3 nucleotides: TGTGCCAGCAGCCCACGGCAGGGTAGAGAGACCCAGTACTTC. It encodes CASSPRQGRETQYF.

The chain joins TRBV12-5 to TRBJ1-2, with D perhaps matching TRBD1 (6 bases). Trimming pared 3 bases from V and 4 bases from J, leaving 12 bases between. The germline gives CDR1 LGHNT, CDR2 FRNRAP. CDR3 length equals 14 residues. CDR3 residues: CASGLSDSLYGYTF. Here the CDR3 DNA reads TGTGCTAGTGGTTTATCGGACAGCCTCTATGGCTACACCTTC.

The rearrangement uses TRBV6-6 and TRBJ2-1; tentatively, D is TRBD1 (6 bases). Per germline, CDR1 MNHNY and CDR2 SVGAGI (reference sequence). Deletions cut 2 bases from V and 4 bases from J, with 15 bases between. The CDR3 extends over 16 amino acids. The CDR3, as DNA: TGTGCCAGCAGTTACGCAGACAGGACCCCATACAATGAGCAGTTCTTC. Protein product: CASSYADRTPYNEQFF.

J is TRBJ2-2 and V is TRBV5-5; possible D gene TRBD1, 5 bases. The V gene's germline CDR1 is SGHKS and CDR2 YYEKEE (reference sequence). CDR3 length: 15 amino acids. V dropped 4 bases and J dropped 0 bases, with 10 bases sitting between them. In DNA, the CDR3 is TGTGCCAGCAGCGGAAGGGGCGCGAACACCGGGGAGCTGTTTTTT. Amino acids: CASSGRGANTGELFF. Together with reference TRBV5-5 and TRBJ2-2, the CDR3 gives the full variable domain: DAGVTQSPTHLIKTRGQQVTLRCSPISGHKSVSWYQQVLGQGPQFIFQYYEKEERGRGNFPDRFSARQFPNYSSELNVNALLLGDSALYLCASSGRGANTGELFFGEGSRLTVL.

V usage is TRBV6-2 or TRBV6-3 and J usage is TRBJ2-5; D is unresolved. Germline values: CDR1 MNHEY, CDR2 SVGEGT. Trimming removed 6 bases from V and 6 bases from J, with 11 bases in between. The CDR3 extends over 12 amino acids. Here the CDR3 DNA reads TGTGCCAGCAGCTCCAGAGGTCAGACCCAGTACTTC. Protein sequence: CASSSRGQTQYF.

V gene TRBV18 combines with J gene TRBJ2-7, with 12 bases that match TRBD1. The CDR3 extends over 14 amino acids. Germline CDR1 KGHSH, CDR2 LQKENI. V trimming: 4 bases; J trimming: 7 bases; junction bases outside the gene matches: 5. The chain's CDR3 is CASSLGTGGGEQYF. CDR3 nucleotides: TGTGCCAGCTCACTCGGGACAGGGGGCGGAGAGCAGTACTTC.

The V call is TRBV19, the J call TRBJ1-2, with TRBD1 identical over 9 bases. V trimming: 8 bases; J trimming: 0 bases; junction bases outside the gene matches: 7. This CDR3 has 15 amino acids. The germline V gene has CDR1 LNHDA and CDR2 SQIVND (reference sequence). CDR3 bases: TGTGCCAGTGCCCCACAGGGGGCTTCTAACTATGGCTACACCTTC. Its translation is CASAPQGASNYGYTF.

The chain recombines TRBV18 with TRBJ1-1; 9 bases fit TRBD1. V lost 3 bases and J lost 4; bases outside the gene matches: 9. Germline values: CDR1 KGHSH, CDR2 LQKENI. There are 16 residues in the CDR3. This CDR3 is CASSPGTGKPRTEAFF. The CDR3 bases are TGTGCCAGCTCACCCGGGACAGGGAAGCCTCGCACTGAAGCTTTCTTT.

The chain has TRBV27 and TRBJ1-6; 10 positions agree with TRBD1. Unmatched junction bases numbered 10, after V lost 6 bases and J lost 14 bases. The germline CDR1 and CDR2 sequences are MNHEY and SMNVEV (reference sequence). The CDR3 is made up of 14 amino acids. The CDR3 loop reads CASSRQGAINTLHF. CDR3 DNA sequence: TGTGCCAGCAGCCGACAGGGGGCGATTAATACCCTCCACTTT.

This rearrangement joins TRBV15 to TRBJ1-5; 7 bases agree with TRBD1. The CDR3 is 14 residues long. V was pared by 7 bases and J by 0 bases, with 3 bases of the junction left unmatched. The germline V gene encodes CDR1 LNHNV and CDR2 YYDKDF (reference sequence). CDR3 DNA sequence: TGTGCCACCACGGGACAGCTTAGCAATCAGCCCCAGCATTTT. As protein: CATTGQLSNQPQHF.

The genes are TRBV12-3 or TRBV12-4 and TRBJ2-3, with D unclear. V lost 8 bases, J lost 4 bases, and 7 bases lay in between. The CDR3 sequence is 11 residues long. In nucleotides, the CDR3 is TGTGCCAGCGCACGAGCAGATACGCAGTATTTT. Protein sequence: CASARADTQYF.

This chain connects TRBV2 to TRBJ1-1, with 9 bases aligning to TRBD1. Germline trimming cut 6 bases from V and 12 bases from J; bases unmatched to any gene: 8. CDR3 length equals 12 residues. Germline lookup yields CDR1 SNHLY and CDR2 FYNNEI. The DNA of the CDR3 is TGTGCCAGCAGACAGGGACAGGGTAAGACTTTCTTT. It translates to CASRQGQGKTFF.

The chain carries TRBV7-6 and TRBJ1-1; D unclear. This CDR3 contains 14 residues. V was pared by 5 bases and J by 7 bases, with 17 bases between. Germline-derived CDR1 and CDR2 are SGHVS and FNYEAQ. Here the CDR3 DNA reads TGTGCCAGCAGCCCTCCGGGTTACGGGGATGAAGCTTTCTTT. The encoded protein is CASSPPGYGDEAFF. Complete variable domain (other parts from reference TRBV7-6 and TRBJ1-1): GAGVSQSPRYKVTKRGQDVALRCDPISGHVSLYWYRQALGQGPEFLTYFNYEAQQDKSGLPNDRFSAERPEGSISTLTIQRTEQRDSAMYRCASSPPGYGDEAFFGQGTRLTVV.

This clone occurred many times. This chain connects TRBV9 to TRBJ2-2; D call uncertain. CDR1 is SGDLS, CDR2 YYNGEE, per germline. The CDR3 consists of 13 residues. Trimming cost V 0 bases and J 7 bases, with 7 bases left between them. The CDR3 region has the DNA TGTGCCAGCAGCGTAGCTACGGTCGGGGAGCTGTTTTTT. Protein: CASSVATVGELFF.

The chain employs TRBV11-2 and TRBJ2-2; 7 positions agree with TRBD2. V lost 5 bases to trimming and J lost 7 bases; unmatched junction nucleotides: 10. In germline, CDR1 is SGHAT, CDR2 FQNNGV. This CDR3 spans 15 amino acids. CDR3 nucleotides: TGTGCCAGCAGCCCTTGGCGGGGGTCGAGCGGGGAGCTGTTTTTT. This gives the protein CASSPWRGSSGELFF.

CDR3 nucleotide sequence: TGTGCCTGGAGTTTTGGGACAGGGGGATACGAGCAGTACTTC. It codes for CAWSFGTGGYEQYF. The chain has TRBV30 and TRBJ2-7, with 11 bases matching TRBD1. With 2 bases clipped from V and 4 bases from J, the junction kept 4 bases outside the gene matches. This CDR3 contains 14 residues. Germline V CDR1 and CDR2: GTSNPN, SVGIG (reference sequence).

V and J are TRBV28 and TRBJ1-1, with 8 positions matching TRBD1. V lost 5 bases and J lost 1; bases outside the gene matches: 12. This CDR3 is built from 17 residues. Germline CDR1 is MDHEN and CDR2 is SYDVKM. The CDR3 loop is CASSTYVPGQGNTEAFF. The CDR3 DNA sequence: TGTGCCAGCAGTACTTATGTTCCCGGACAGGGGAACACTGAAGCTTTCTTT.

This clone has just a few counts. The rearrangement links TRBV4-1 to TRBJ1-2; D possibly corresponds to TRBD1 (6 bases). CDR1 and CDR2 (germline): MGHRA, YSYEKL. This CDR3 spans 13 amino acids. The V end lost 6 bases, the J end lost 7 bases, and 15 bases lay between the germline ends. CDR3 protein: CASRTWGPAGYTF. The CDR3 DNA reads as TGCGCCAGCAGAACATGGGGGCCGGCTGGCTACACCTTC.

The chain has TRBV6-6 and TRBJ1-4; 9 bases match TRBD1. In germline, CDR1 is MNHNY, CDR2 SVGAGI (reference sequence). The CDR3 runs 20 residues. J was trimmed by 4 bases and V by 5 bases; bases with no gene match: 20. Here the CDR3 reads CASSHRPPGQGVRSNEKLFF. The CDR3, as DNA: TGTGCCAGCAGTCACCGACCCCCGGGACAGGGTGTTCGTAGTAATGAAAAACTGTTTTTT.

This clone was detected only once. This sequence joins TRBV11-2 and TRBJ1-1, with 7 positions matching TRBD1. There are 16 residues in the CDR3. V lost 0 bases to trimming and J lost 6 bases; unmatched junction nucleotides: 10. The germline CDR1 and CDR2 sequences are SGHAT and FQNNGV. This CDR3 is CASSLDDLGQGAEAFF. The CDR3 DNA sequence: TGTGCCAGCAGCTTAGACGACCTAGGGCAGGGGGCTGAAGCTTTCTTT.

The chain uses TRBV6-2 or TRBV6-3 and TRBJ2-2, with unresolved D. V shed 2 bases and J shed 8 bases, with 6 bases lying between them. Germline-derived CDR1 and CDR2 are MNHEY and SVGEGT. CDR3 length equals 12 residues. The chain's CDR3 is CASSYTQGELFF. The CDR3, as DNA: TGTGCCAGCAGTTACACCCAGGGGGAGCTGTTTTTT.

This clone occurred once. The chain is built from TRBV28 and TRBJ2-3; 7 bases line up with TRBD1. V was pared by 5 bases and J by 4 bases, with 3 bases of the junction left unmatched. CDR1 MDHEN and CDR2 SYDVKM come from the germline V gene. The CDR3 runs 13 residues. CDR3 protein: CASSPGGPDTQYF. CDR3 sequence (DNA): TGTGCCAGCAGTCCAGGGGGTCCAGATACGCAGTATTTT. Looking up the rest from reference TRBV28 and TRBJ2-3 gives the full variable domain: DVKVTQSSRYLVKRTGEKVFLECVQDMDHENMFWYRQDPGLGLRLIYFSYDVKMKEKGDIPEGYSVSREKKERFSLILESASTNQTSMYLCASSPGGPDTQYFGPGTRLTVL.

The V and J genes are TRBV7-2 and TRBJ2-7, with TRBD2 identical over 13 bases. The germline CDR1 and CDR2 sequences are SGHTA and FQGNSA. With 5 bases clipped from V and 6 bases from J, the junction kept 7 bases outside the gene matches. CDR3 size: 15 residues. For the CDR3, the DNA is TGTGCCAGCAGCCCGGGACTAGCGGGGCGTGGCGAGCAGTACTTC. It specifies CASSPGLAGRGEQYF.

This clone was counted a few times. J is TRBJ1-3 and V is TRBV7-9; 8 bases are shared with TRBD1. Germline assignment: CDR1 SEHNR and CDR2 FQNEAQ (reference sequence). V dropped 5 bases and J dropped 2; count of bases not matched to a gene: 8. CDR3 length: 16 amino acids. The CDR3 coding sequence is TGTGCCAGCAGCATCACCAGGGGGCATCCTGGAAACACCATATATTTT. It yields the protein CASSITRGHPGNTIYF.